The present T cell receptor (beta chain) was sequenced within a study of vaccination effects on CD4 cells after COVID-19. Using immunoSEQ multiplex PCR, the repertoire was profiled, and TCRdb retains in-frame clones only, with some absent. The sample includes approximately 65,000 clones, around 70% of them seen just once. In its sample, this clone was seen once. As yet, its antigen is unknown. CD4+ T cells specific for antigen were expanded with viral peptide pools by the ViraFEST assay before sequencing. Following an approximately eleven-day culture, CD4+ T cells were purified. Either the mRNA-1273 or the BNT162b2 vaccine was given to participants as two doses. According to the study, vaccine recipients showed no prior SARS-CoV-2 infection and negative nucleocapsid antibodies. Wells containing over 1.5 million PBMC each were cultured with 9 to 10 IU/ml IL-2 and 8 to 10 ug/ml peptides. Researchers swapped half the medium for IL-2 medium on both days 3 and 7.

Looked up from germline, CDR1 is SGHNT and CDR2 is YENEEA. V was trimmed by 0 bases and J by 9 bases, leaving 9 bases between them. CDR3 length: 13 amino acids. The chain couples TRBV11-3 to TRBJ2-1; the D is unclear. This TCR was recovered from a human donor who received a COVID-19 vaccine. Here the sequenced sample was CD4+ T cells from PBMCs cultured with HCoV-229E spike peptides, taken after COVID-19 vaccination. CDR3 DNA sequence: TGTGCCAGCAGCTTAGAAGTGGTCGGTGAGCAGTTCTTC. It specifies CASSLEVVGEQFF.